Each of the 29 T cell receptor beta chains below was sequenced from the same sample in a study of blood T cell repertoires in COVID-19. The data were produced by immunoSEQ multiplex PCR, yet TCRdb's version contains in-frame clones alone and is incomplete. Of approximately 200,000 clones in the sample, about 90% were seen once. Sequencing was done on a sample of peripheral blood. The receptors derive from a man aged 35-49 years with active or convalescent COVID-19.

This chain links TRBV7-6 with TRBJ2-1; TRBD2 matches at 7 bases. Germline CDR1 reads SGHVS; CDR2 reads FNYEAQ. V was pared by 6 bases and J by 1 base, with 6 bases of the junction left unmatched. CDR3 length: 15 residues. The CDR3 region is CASSAVGGSYNEQFF. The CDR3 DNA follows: TGTGCCAGCAGTGCTGTGGGGGGGTCCTACAATGAGCAGTTCTTC.

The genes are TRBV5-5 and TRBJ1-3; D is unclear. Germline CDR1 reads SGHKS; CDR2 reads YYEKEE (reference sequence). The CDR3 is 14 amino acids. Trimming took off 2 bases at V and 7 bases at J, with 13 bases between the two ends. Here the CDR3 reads CASSLVIAGNTIYF. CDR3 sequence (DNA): TGTGCCAGCAGCTTAGTAATTGCGGGTAACACCATATATTTT.

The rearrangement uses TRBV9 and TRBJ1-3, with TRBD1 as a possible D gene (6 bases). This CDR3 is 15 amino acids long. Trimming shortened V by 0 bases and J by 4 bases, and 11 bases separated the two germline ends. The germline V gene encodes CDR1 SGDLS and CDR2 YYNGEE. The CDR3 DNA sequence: TGTGCCAGCAGCGTAGGTGAGGGGGAAGGAAACACCATATATTTT. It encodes CASSVGEGEGNTIYF.

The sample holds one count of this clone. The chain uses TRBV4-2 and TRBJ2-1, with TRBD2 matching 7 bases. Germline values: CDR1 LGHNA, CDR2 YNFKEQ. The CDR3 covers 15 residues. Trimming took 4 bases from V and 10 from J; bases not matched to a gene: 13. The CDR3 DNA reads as TGTGCCAGCAGCCTTAATGCCGGGACTACGGGGGAGCAGTTCTTC. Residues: CASSLNAGTTGEQFF.

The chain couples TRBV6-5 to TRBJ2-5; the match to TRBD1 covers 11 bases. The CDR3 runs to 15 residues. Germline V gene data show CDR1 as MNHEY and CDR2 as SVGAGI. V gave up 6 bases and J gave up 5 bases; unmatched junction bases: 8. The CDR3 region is CASRDRGRNKETQYF. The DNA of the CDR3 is TGTGCCAGCAGGGACAGGGGGCGCAATAAGGAGACCCAGTACTTC.

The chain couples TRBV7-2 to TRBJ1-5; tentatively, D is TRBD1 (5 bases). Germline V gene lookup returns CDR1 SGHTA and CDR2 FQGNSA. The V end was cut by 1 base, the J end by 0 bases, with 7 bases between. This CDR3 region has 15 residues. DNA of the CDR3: TGTGCCAGCAGCTTAGTAGACAGTAGCAATCAGCCCCAGCATTTT. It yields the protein CASSLVDSSNQPQHF.

For the CDR3, the DNA is TGTGCCAGCAGTGAAGGGCTAGCGGGAGGAAACACCGGGGAGCTGTTTTTT. Amino acid sequence: CASSEGLAGGNTGELFF. The V gene is TRBV2, the J gene TRBJ2-2, with TRBD2 identical over 11 bases. Germline lookup yields CDR1 SNHLY and CDR2 FYNNEI. V lost 1 base, J lost 2 bases, and 3 bases stayed unmatched. CDR3 length: 17 residues.

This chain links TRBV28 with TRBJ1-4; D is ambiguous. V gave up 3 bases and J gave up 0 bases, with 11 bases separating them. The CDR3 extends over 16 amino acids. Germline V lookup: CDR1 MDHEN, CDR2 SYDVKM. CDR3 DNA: TGTGCCAGCAGTTTCCCCGCCAGTACAACTAATGAAAAACTGTTTTTT. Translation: CASSFPASTTNEKLFF.

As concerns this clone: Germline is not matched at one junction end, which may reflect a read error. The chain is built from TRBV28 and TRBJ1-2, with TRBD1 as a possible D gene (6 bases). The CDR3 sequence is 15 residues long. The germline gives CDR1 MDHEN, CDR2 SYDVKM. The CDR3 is CASSFRGATDYRYTF. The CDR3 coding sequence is TGTGCCAGCAGTTTCCGGGGGGCGACCGACTATCGCTACACCTTC.

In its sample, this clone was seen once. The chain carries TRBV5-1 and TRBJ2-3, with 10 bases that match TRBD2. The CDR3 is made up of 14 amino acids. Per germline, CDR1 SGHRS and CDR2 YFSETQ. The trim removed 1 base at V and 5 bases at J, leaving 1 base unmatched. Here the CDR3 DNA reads TGCGCCAGCAGCTTGACTAGCGGGGAAGATACGCAGTATTTT. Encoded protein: CASSLTSGEDTQYF.

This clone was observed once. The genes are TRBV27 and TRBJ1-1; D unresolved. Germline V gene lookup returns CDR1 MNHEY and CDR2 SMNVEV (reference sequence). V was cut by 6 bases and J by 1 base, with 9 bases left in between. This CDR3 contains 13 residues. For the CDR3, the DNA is TGTGCCAGCAGCCCCGGGGAGAACACTGAAGCTTTCTTT. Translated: CASSPGENTEAFF.

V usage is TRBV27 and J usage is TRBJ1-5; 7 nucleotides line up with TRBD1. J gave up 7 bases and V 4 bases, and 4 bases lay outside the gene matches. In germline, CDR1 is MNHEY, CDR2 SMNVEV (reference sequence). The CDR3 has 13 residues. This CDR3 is CASSSGGGQPQHF. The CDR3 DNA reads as TGTGCCAGCAGTTCAGGGGGAGGCCAGCCCCAGCATTTT.

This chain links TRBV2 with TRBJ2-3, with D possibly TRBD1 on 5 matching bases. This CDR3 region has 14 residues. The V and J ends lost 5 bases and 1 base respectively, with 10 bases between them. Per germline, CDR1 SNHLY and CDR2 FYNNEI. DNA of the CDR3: TGTGCCAGCAGTAGACAGTCTCGCACAGATACGCAGTATTTT. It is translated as CASSRQSRTDTQYF.

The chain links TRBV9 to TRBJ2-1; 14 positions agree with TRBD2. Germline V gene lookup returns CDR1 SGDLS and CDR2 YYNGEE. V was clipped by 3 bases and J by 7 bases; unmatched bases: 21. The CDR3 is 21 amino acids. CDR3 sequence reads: CASSGPPDRETSGRAVNEQFF. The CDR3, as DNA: TGTGCCAGCAGCGGCCCTCCGGACAGGGAGACTAGCGGGAGGGCCGTAAATGAGCAGTTCTTC. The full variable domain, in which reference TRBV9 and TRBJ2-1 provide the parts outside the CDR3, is DSGVTQTPKHLITATGQRVTLRCSPRSGDLSVYWYQQSLDQGLQFLIQYYNGEERAKGNILERFSAQQFPDLHSELNLSSLELGDSALYFCASSGPPDRETSGRAVNEQFFGPGTRLTVL.

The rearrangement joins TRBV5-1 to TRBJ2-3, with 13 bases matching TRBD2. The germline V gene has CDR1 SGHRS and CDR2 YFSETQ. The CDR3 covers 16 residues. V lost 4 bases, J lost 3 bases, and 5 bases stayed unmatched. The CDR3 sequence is CASSLLAGGPTDTQYF. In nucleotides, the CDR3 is TGCGCCAGCAGCCTACTAGCGGGAGGGCCGACAGATACGCAGTATTTT.

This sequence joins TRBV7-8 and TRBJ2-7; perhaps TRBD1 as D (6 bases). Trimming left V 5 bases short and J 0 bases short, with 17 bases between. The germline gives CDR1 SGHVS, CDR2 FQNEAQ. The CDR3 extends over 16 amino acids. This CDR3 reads CASSVYRVPSSYEQYF. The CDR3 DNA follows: TGTGCCAGCAGCGTATACAGGGTACCGAGCTCCTACGAGCAGTACTTC.

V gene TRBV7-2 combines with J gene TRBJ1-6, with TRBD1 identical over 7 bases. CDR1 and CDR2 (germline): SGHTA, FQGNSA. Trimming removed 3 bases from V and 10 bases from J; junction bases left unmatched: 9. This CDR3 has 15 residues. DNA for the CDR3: TGTGCCAGCAGCTTCCCGACAGGGTTTGGGTCACCCCTCCACTTT. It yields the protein CASSFPTGFGSPLHF.

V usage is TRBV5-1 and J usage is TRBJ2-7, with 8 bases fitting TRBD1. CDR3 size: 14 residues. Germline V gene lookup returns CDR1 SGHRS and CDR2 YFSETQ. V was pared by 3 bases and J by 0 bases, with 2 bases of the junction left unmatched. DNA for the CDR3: TGCGCCAGCAGCTCCGGGACAGGCTCCTACGAGCAGTACTTC. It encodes CASSSGTGSYEQYF.

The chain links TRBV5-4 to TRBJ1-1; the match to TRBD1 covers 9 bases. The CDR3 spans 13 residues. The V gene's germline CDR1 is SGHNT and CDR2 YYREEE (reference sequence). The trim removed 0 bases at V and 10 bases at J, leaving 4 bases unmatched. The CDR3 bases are TGTGCCAGCAGCTTGGACAGGGGGCGAGTAGCTTTCTTT. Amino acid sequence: CASSLDRGRVAFF.

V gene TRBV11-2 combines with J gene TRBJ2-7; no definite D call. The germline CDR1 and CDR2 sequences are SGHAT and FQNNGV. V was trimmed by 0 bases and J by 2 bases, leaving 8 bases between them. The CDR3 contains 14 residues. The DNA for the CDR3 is TGTGCCAGCAGCTTAGACAGGAACACCTACGAGCAGTACTTC. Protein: CASSLDRNTYEQYF.

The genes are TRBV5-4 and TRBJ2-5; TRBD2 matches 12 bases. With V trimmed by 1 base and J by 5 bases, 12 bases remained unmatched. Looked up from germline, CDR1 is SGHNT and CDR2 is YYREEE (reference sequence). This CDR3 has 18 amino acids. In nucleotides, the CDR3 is TGTGCCAGCAGCTTGCCACTAGCGGGGGGAGTGAGTATGGAGACCCAGTACTTC. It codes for CASSLPLAGGVSMETQYF.

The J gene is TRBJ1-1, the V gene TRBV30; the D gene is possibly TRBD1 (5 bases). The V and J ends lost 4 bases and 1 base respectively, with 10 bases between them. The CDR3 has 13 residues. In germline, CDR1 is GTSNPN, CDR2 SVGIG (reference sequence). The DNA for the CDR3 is TGTGCCTGGAAAGGGGTGCCGAACACTGAAGCTTTCTTT. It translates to CAWKGVPNTEAFF.

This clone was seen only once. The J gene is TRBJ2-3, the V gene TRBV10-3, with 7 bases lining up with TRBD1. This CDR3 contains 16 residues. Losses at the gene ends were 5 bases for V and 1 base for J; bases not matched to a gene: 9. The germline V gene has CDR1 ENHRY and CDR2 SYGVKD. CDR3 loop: CAISTGAQGGTDTQYF. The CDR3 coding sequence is TGTGCCATCAGTACAGGGGCACAAGGGGGCACAGATACGCAGTATTTT.

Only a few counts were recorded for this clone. Here the CDR3 reads CASSFDGNYGYTF. The CDR3 DNA reads TGTGCCAGCAGTTTCGACGGGAACTATGGCTACACCTTC. V usage is TRBV27 and J usage is TRBJ1-2, with D uncertain. V lost 3 bases and J 2 bases, leaving 7 bases between the germline ends. The CDR3 totals 13 residues. Per the germline V gene, CDR1 is MNHEY and CDR2 is SMNVEV (reference sequence).

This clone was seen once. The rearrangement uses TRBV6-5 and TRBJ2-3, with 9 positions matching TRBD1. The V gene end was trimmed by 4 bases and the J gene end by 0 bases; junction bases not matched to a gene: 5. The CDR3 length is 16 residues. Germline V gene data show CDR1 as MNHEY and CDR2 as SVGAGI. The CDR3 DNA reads TGTGCCAGCAGTTCCTGGACAGGGGTCAGCACAGATACGCAGTATTTT. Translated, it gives CASSSWTGVSTDTQYF.

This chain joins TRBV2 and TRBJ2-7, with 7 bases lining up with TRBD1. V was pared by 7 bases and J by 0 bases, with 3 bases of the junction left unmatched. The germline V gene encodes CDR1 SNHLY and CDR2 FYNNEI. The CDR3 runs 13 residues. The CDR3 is CASTGTASYEQYF. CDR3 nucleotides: TGTGCCAGCACCGGGACAGCCTCCTACGAGCAGTACTTC.

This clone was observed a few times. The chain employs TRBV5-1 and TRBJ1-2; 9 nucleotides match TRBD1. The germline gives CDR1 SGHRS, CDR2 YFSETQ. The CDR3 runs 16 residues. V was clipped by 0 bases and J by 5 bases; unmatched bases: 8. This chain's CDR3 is CASSLGDRERRYGYTF. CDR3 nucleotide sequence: TGCGCCAGCAGCTTGGGGGACAGGGAACGACGATATGGCTACACCTTC.

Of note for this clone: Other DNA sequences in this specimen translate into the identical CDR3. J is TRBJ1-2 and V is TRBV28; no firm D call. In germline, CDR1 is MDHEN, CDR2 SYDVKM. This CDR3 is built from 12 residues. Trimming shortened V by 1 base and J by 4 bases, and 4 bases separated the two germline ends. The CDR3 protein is CASSLSVYGYTF. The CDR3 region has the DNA TGTGCCAGCAGTTTATCGGTCTATGGCTACACCTTC.

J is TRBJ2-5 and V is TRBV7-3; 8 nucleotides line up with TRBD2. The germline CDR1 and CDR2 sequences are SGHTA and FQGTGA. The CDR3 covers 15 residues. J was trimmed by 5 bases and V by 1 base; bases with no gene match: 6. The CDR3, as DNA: TGTGCCAGCAGCTTAAACGGGAGGGCCTGGGAGACCCAGTACTTC. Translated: CASSLNGRAWETQYF.